The TCR beta chain described here comes from a study of vaccination and CD4 T cells after COVID-19. Treatment defined: 10-day PBMC culture with coronavirus spike peptide pools or control peptides (ViraFEST assay). Germline V CDR1 and CDR2: SQVTM, ANQGSEA. V gave up 6 bases and J gave up 4 bases; unmatched junction bases: 6. The CDR3 covers 13 residues. Notes on this clonotype: Its antigen is currently unknown.

Sequencing of DNA taken from cultured CD4+ T cells relied on the Oncomine TCR Beta short-read assay. MiXCR, applied by TCRdb to the PCR reads, yields one record per CDR3 protein. The repertoire holds about 14,000 distinct CDR3 sequences, with roughly a third as singletons. The receptor's source is a human donor who had recovered from COVID-19. The specimen was CD4+ T cells from blood, cultured in vitro, collected after SARS-CoV-2 vaccination. The V and J genes are TRBV29-1 and TRBJ1-1, with 9 bases aligning to TRBD1. The CDR3 sequence is CSVRGQGITEAFF. CDR3 bases: TGCAGCGTGCGGGGACAGGGCATCACTGAAGCTTTCTTT.